The sequence of this TCR beta chain was determined in a study of T cells after yellow fever vaccination. After removal of 3 bases from V and 5 bases from J, the junction contained 6 bases not matched to a gene. The CDR3 consists of 15 residues. The 5'RACE template-switching step produced TCR cDNA and added a universal primer site and UMIs. TCRdb analysed the 5' RACE reads with MiXCR anew, one entry per CDR3 protein. Of about 230,000 distinct CDR3 sequences in the sample, about 7% are singletons; the top ten hold roughly 1%. Study-wide results and limits: Although most clonotypes did not, a small share appeared in both CD4 and CD8 compartments. Detected again after the booster were most primary-vaccination clones, at 95% to 98% CD4 and 88% CD8.

In its sample, this clonotype was seen many times. Its matching antigen is unknown. The V call is TRBV12-3 or TRBV12-4, the J call TRBJ2-5; 10 bases agree with TRBD2. The TCR comes from a man aged 25 to 40 who received the YFV17D yellow fever vaccine. The source material was CD4+ T cells sorted from PBMCs, sampled on the day of the yellow fever booster vaccination. Written as DNA, the CDR3 is TGTGCCAGCAGTTTTGGTTCTAGCGGGGGCGAGACCCAGTACTTC. Translating it yields CASSFGSSGGETQYF.